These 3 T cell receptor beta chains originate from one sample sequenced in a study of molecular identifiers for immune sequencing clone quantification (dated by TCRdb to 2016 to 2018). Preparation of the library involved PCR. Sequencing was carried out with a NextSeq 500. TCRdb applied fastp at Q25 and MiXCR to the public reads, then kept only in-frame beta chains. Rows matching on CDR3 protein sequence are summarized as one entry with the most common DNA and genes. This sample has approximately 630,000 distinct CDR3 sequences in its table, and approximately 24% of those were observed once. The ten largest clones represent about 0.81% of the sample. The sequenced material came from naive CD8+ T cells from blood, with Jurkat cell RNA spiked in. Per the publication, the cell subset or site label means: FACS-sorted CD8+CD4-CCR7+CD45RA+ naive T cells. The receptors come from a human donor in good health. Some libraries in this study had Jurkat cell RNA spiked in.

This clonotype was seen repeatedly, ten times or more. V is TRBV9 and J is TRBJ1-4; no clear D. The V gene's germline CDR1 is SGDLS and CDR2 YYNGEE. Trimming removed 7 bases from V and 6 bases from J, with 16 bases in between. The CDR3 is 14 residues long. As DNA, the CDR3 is TGTGCCAGCTCATTTAGTGGTAGCGATGAAAAACTGTTTTTT. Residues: CASSFSGSDEKLFF.

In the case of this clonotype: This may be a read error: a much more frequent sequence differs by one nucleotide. CDR3 DNA: TGTGCCAGCAGTTTATTTGGACAGGGCCTAGAGCTTAATTCACCCCTCCACTTT. Its translation is CASSLFGQGLELNSPLHF. The rearrangement joins TRBV27 to TRBJ1-6; 8 bases fit TRBD1. CDR1 is MNHEY and CDR2 is SMNVEV in the germline V gene (reference sequence). Trimming cost V 1 base and J 6 bases; bases outside gene matches: 11. This CDR3 is built from 18 residues.

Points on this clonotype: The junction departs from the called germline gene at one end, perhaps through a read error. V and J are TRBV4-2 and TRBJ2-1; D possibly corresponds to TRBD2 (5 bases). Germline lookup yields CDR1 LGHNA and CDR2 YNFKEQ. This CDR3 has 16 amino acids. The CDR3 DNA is TGTGCCAGCAGCGAAGATTATGGGGTCGGGAACAATGAGCAGTTCTTC. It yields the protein CASSEDYGVGNNEQFF.